Sequencing of this T cell receptor beta chain was carried out in a study of T cell changes during pregnancy in multiple sclerosis. With V trimmed by 6 bases and J by 3 bases, 3 bases remained unmatched. This CDR3 spans 13 amino acids. The germline gives CDR1 MNHEY, CDR2 SMNVEV (reference sequence). Sequencing used immunoSEQ multiplex PCR; TCRdb keeps in-frame clones, though not all of them. This table holds roughly 50,000 clones, under 95% found once. The rearrangement links TRBV27 to TRBJ2-7; TRBD2 aligns across 9 bases. The sequence was collected from a female donor with multiple sclerosis, enrolled in a pregnancy study. The sample was CD8+ T cells from peripheral blood mononuclear cells, taken in the third trimester of pregnancy. The chain's CDR3 is CASSFSGGYEQYF. CDR3 bases: TGTGCCAGCAGCTTTAGCGGGGGCTACGAGCAGTACTTC.